The rows below give T cell receptor beta chains drawn from one sample of a study of blood T cell repertoires in COVID-19. TCRdb's copy holds only in-frame clones and misses some; the assay was immunoSEQ multiplex PCR. Of about 100,000 clones listed, approximately 86% are singletons. The sample consisted of peripheral blood. These receptors were taken from a human donor in a cohort sampled during active COVID-19. CDR3s include the opening cysteine and the closing phenylalanine or tryptophan. D genes are given only for firm matches. Clone size appears in some rows only: once, few, many, or a class for an expanded clone.

TRBV6-1	TRBJ1-5	NA	once	CASSESGSNQPQHF	TGTGCCAGCAGTGAATCAGGTAGCAATCAGCCCCAGCATTTT
TRBV15	TRBJ2-7	TRBD1	NA	CATSRGTDNYEQYF	TGTGCCACCAGCAGGGGGACAGATAACTACGAGCAGTACTTC
TRBV5-1	TRBJ2-5	TRBD2	NA	CASSLGPSGLQETQYF	TGCGCCAGCAGCTTGGGTCCTAGCGGCCTCCAAGAGACCCAGTACTTC
TRBV7-9	TRBJ2-1	NA	NA	CASSLGSEVNEQFF	TGTGCCAGCAGCTTGGGTAGCGAGGTCAATGAGCAGTTCTTC
TRBV19	TRBJ1-1	NA	NA	CASMEGSPEAFF	TGTGCCAGTATGGAGGGCAGCCCTGAAGCTTTCTTT
TRBV7-2	TRBJ2-7	TRBD2	NA	CASSLSGSQVYEQYF	TGTGCCAGCAGCCTGAGCGGGAGTCAGGTCTACGAGCAGTACTTC
TRBV28	TRBJ1-2	NA	NA	CASGTHLQGRGYTF	TGTGCCAGCGGCACCCACCTGCAGGGTAGGGGCTACACCTTC
TRBV9	TRBJ2-1	TRBD2	once	CASSQTSGSSHEQFF	TGTGCCAGCAGCCAGACTAGCGGGAGTTCACATGAGCAGTTCTTC
TRBV4-1	TRBJ1-4	NA	NA	CASSSNTNRASNEKLFF	TGCGCCAGCAGCTCTAATACCAACAGGGCTTCAAATGAAAAACTGTTTTTT
TRBV6-6	TRBJ1-5	NA	NA	CASRGTGRVQPQHF	TGTGCCAGCAGGGGAACAGGGCGGGTTCAGCCCCAGCATTTT
TRBV18	TRBJ2-3	NA	once	CASSHRGPEEYF	TGTGCCAGCTCACATCGAGGGCCAGAGGAGTATTTT
TRBV2	TRBJ2-4	NA	NA	CASCIRTLGLAKNIQYF	TGTGCCAGCTGTATTCGAACACTGGGACTAGCCAAAAACATTCAGTACTTC
TRBV4-2	TRBJ1-2	TRBD1	NA	CASSQALGTGLRGYTF	TGTGCCAGCAGCCAAGCCCTCGGGACAGGGTTACGTGGCTACACCTTC
TRBV10-3	TRBJ2-3	TRBD2	NA	CAIRGTSYGRDTQYF	TGTGCCATCAGGGGGACTTCCTACGGGAGGGATACGCAGTATTTT
TRBV5-1	TRBJ1-4	TRBD1	NA	CASSTPGQEDEKLFF	TGCGCCAGCAGCACACCGGGACAGGAGGATGAAAAACTGTTTTTT
TRBV2	TRBJ2-5	TRBD1	NA	CASRDDTGALETQYF	TGTGCCAGCAGGGACGACACAGGGGCCCTCGAGACCCAGTACTTC
TRBV9	TRBJ2-1	TRBD2	NA	CASSAPSSGSLNEQFF	TGTGCCAGCAGCGCCCCCAGCAGCGGGAGTCTGAATGAGCAGTTCTTC
TRBV6-2/TRBV6-3	TRBJ2-1	NA	NA	CASSSFSFEQFF	TGTGCCAGCAGTTCCTTTAGTTTCGAGCAGTTCTTC
TRBV4-2	TRBJ2-5	NA	NA	CASSQGSSQETQYF	TGTGCCAGCAGCCAAGGTTCTAGTCAAGAGACCCAGTACTTC
TRBV7-6	TRBJ2-7	NA	once	CASSLGSGAGIYEQYF	TGTGCCAGCAGCTTAGGGTCAGGTGCGGGAATTTACGAGCAGTACTTC
TRBV19	TRBJ2-1	TRBD2	NA	CASSIVAGGLYNEQFF	TGTGCCAGTAGTATTGTAGCGGGAGGGCTGTACAATGAGCAGTTCTTC
TRBV18	TRBJ1-1	NA	NA	CASSRLEGDTEAFF	TGTGCCAGCTCACGCCTCGAGGGGGACACTGAAGCTTTCTTT